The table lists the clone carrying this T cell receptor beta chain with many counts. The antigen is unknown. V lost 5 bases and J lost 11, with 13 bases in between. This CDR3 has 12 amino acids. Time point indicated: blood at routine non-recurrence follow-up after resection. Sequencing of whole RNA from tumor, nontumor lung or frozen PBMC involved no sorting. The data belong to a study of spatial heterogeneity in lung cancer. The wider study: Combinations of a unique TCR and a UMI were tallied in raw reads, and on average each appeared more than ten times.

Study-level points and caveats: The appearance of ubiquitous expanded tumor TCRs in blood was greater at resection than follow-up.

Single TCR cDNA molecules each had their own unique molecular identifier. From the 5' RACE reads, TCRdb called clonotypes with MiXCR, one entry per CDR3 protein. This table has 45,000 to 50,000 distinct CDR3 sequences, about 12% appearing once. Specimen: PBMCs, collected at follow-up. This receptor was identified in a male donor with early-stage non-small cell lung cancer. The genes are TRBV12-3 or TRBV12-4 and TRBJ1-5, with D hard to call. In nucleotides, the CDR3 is TGTGCCAGCAGTGAGGGATTGGAGGCCCAGCATTTT. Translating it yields CASSEGLEAQHF.